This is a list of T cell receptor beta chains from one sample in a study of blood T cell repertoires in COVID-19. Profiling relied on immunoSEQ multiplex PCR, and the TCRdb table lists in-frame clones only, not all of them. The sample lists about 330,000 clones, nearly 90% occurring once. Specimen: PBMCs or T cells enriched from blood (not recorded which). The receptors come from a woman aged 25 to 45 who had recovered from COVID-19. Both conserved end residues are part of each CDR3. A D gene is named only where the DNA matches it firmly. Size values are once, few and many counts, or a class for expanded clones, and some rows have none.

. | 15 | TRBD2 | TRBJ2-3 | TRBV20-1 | CSASARGTYTDTQYF | TGCAGTGCTAGTGCGCGGGGGACCTACACAGATACGCAGTATTTT
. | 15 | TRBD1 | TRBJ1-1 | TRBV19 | CASSTTGTGGTEAFF | TGTGCCAGTAGTACAACCGGGACAGGGGGGACTGAAGCTTTCTTT
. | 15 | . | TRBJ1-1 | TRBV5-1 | CASSLARQGISEAFF | TGCGCCAGCAGCTTGGCACGTCAGGGAATATCTGAAGCTTTCTTT
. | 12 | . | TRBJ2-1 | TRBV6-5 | CASSQNYNEQFF | TGTGCCAGCAGCCAGAACTACAATGAGCAGTTCTTC
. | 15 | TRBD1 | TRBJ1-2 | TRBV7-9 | CASSPLPGTAYGYTF | TGTGCCAGCAGCCCACTCCCCGGGACAGCATATGGCTACACCTTC
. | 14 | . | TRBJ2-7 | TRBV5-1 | CASSLELTVGEQYF | TGCGCCAGCAGCTTGGAGTTGACAGTCGGCGAGCAGTACTTC
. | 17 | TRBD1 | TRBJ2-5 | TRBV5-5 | CASSSNRQGAPRETQYF | TGTGCCAGCAGCTCCAACCGACAGGGGGCGCCCCGGGAGACCCAGTACTTC
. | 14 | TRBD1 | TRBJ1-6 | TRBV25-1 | CASSTGTGSSPLHF | TGTGCCAGCAGCACCGGGACAGGGAGTTCACCCCTCCACTTT
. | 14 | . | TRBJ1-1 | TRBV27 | CATRESPMNTEAFF | TGTGCCACCCGGGAGAGTCCCATGAACACTGAAGCTTTCTTT
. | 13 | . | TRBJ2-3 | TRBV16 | CASSQLGPDTQYF | TGTGCCAGCAGCCAACTGGGGCCAGATACGCAGTATTTT
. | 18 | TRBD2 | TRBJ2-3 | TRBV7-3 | CASSPGGLAGGHTDTQYF | TGTGCCAGCAGCCCTGGGGGACTAGCGGGGGGTCACACAGATACGCAGTATTTT
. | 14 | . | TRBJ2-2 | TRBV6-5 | CASSQRKNTGELFF | TGTGCCAGCAGTCAGCGCAAGAACACCGGGGAGCTGTTTTTT
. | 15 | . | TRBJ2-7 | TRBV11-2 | CASSPYGGPTYEQYF | TGTGCCAGCAGCCCTTACGGGGGACCTACCTACGAGCAGTACTTC
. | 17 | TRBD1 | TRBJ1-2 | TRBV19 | CASSTRRDRGESYGYTF | TGTGCCAGTAGTACTAGGCGGGACAGGGGGGAATCCTATGGCTACACCTTC
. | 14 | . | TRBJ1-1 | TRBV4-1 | CASSQDSTNTEAFF | TGCGCCAGCAGCCAAGATAGCACTAACACTGAAGCTTTCTTT
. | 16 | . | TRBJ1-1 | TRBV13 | CASSTGTLSLSAEAFF | TGTGCCAGCAGCACTGGGACATTATCCTTGTCGGCTGAAGCTTTCTTT
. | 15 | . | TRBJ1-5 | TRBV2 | CASRDYSHSNQPQHF | TGTGCCAGCAGAGACTATTCCCATAGCAATCAGCCCCAGCATTTT
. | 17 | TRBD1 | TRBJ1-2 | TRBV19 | CASSPQGQGAGGYGYTF | TGTGCCAGTAGTCCTCAGGGACAGGGGGCTGGAGGGTATGGCTACACCTTC
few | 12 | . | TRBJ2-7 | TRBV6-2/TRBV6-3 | CASSRGTYEQYF | TGTGCCAGCAGTAGAGGGACCTACGAGCAGTACTTC
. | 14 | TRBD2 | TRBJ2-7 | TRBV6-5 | CASTEGLADYEQYF | TGTGCCAGCACCGAGGGACTAGCGGACTACGAGCAGTACTTC
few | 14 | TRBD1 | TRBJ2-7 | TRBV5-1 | CASSSGQGGAEQYF | TGCGCCAGCAGCTCCGGACAGGGGGGGGCCGAGCAGTACTTC
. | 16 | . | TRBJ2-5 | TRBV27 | CASRSMGQLGRETQYF | TGTGCCAGCAGGAGTATGGGGCAGCTTGGTAGGGAGACCCAGTACTTC
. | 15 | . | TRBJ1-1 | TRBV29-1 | CSGGWTGTLTSEAFF | TGCAGCGGAGGTTGGACCGGGACTCTCACTTCCGAAGCTTTCTTT
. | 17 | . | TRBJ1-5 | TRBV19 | CASSIDLKGRERQPQHF | TGTGCCAGTAGTATAGACCTTAAGGGGCGGGAGCGCCAGCCCCAGCATTTT
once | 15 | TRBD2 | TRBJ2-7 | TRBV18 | CASSPQPGGSYEQYF | TGTGCCAGCTCACCACAGCCCGGGGGGTCCTACGAGCAGTACTTC
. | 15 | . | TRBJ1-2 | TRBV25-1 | CASSELRPSESGYTF | TGTGCCAGCAGTGAACTAAGGCCGAGCGAGAGTGGCTACACCTTC
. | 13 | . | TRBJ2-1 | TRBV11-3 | CASSLDGEREQFF | TGTGCCAGCAGCTTAGACGGAGAGCGTGAGCAGTTCTTC
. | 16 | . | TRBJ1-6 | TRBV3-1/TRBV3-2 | CASSQPLRGNNSPLHF | TGTGCCAGCAGCCAACCTCTCCGGGGGAATAATTCACCCCTCCACTTT
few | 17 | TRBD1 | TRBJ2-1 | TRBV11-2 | CASSRQTGTGSYNEQFF | TGTGCCAGCAGCCGACAGACCGGGACAGGGTCCTACAATGAGCAGTTCTTC
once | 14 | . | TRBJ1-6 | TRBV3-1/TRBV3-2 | CASRPTGVNSPLHF | TGTGCCAGCAGACCGACGGGGGTAAATTCACCCCTCCACTTT
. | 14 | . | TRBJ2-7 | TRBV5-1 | CASSSRDSMWEQYF | TGCGCCAGCAGCTCCCGGGATTCGATGTGGGAGCAGTACTTC
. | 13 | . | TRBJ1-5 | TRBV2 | CASKLIQGQPQHF | TGTGCCAGCAAGCTTATCCAGGGCCAGCCCCAGCATTTT
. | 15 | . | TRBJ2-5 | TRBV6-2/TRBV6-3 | CASSPGTRRVETQYF | TGTGCCAGCAGCCCCGGGACACGGCGGGTCGAGACCCAGTACTTC
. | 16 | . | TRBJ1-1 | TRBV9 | CASSVISGSMNTEAFF | TGTGCCAGCAGCGTAATATCAGGGTCCATGAACACTGAAGCTTTCTTT
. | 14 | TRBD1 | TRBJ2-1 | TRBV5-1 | CASSLGQGDNEQFF | TGCGCCAGCAGCTTAGGACAGGGAGACAATGAGCAGTTCTTC
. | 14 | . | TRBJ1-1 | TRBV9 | CASSPRDSNTEAFF | TGTGCCAGCAGCCCCAGGGACTCGAACACTGAAGCTTTCTTT
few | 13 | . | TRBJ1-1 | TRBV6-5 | CASSRVGNTEAFF | TGTGCCAGCAGCCGCGTGGGCAACACTGAAGCTTTCTTT
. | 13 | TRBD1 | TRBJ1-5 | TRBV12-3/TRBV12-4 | CASSKTGGQPQHF | TGTGCCAGCAGCAAGACAGGGGGACAGCCCCAGCATTTT
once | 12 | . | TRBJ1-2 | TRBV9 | CASSLDSYGYTF | TGTGCCAGCAGCCTAGACAGCTATGGCTACACCTTC
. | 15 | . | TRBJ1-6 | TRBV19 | CASSIAEVFNSPLHF | TGTGCCAGTAGTATAGCGGAGGTTTTTAATTCACCCCTCCACTTT
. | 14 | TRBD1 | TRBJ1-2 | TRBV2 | CASTGTAQIYGYTF | TGTGCCAGCACTGGGACAGCACAAATCTATGGCTACACCTTC
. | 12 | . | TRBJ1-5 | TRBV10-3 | CAIGPGNQPQHF | TGTGCCATCGGTCCAGGCAATCAGCCCCAGCATTTT
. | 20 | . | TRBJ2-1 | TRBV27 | CASSLGRVWGGGDSYNEQFF | TGTGCCAGCAGTTTAGGTCGGGTGTGGGGCGGGGGCGACTCCTACAATGAGCAGTTCTTC
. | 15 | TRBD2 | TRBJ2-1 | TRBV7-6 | CASSPRTSGNNEQFF | TGTGCCAGCAGCCCCAGGACTAGCGGCAACAATGAGCAGTTCTTC
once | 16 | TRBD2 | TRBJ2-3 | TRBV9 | CASSVEAGGSTDTQYF | TGTGCCAGCAGCGTAGAGGCGGGGGGAAGCACAGATACGCAGTATTTT
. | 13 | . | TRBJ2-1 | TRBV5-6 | CASSPAGAFEQFF | TGTGCCAGCAGCCCTGCAGGGGCTTTTGAGCAGTTCTTC
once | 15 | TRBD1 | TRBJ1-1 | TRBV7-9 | CASSQTGFMHTEAFF | TGTGCCAGCAGCCAGACAGGGTTCATGCACACTGAAGCTTTCTTT
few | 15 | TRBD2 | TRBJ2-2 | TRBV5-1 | CASSPGGGNVGELFF | TGCGCCAGCAGCCCGGGAGGAGGGAATGTCGGGGAGCTGTTTTTT
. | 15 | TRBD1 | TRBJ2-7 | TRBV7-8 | CASSLPGQGSYEQYF | TGTGCCAGCAGCTTACCGGGACAGGGGAGCTACGAGCAGTACTTC
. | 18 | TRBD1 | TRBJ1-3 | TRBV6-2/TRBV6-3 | CASSSVRDRIMGGNTIYF | TGTGCCAGCAGCTCAGTCCGGGACAGGATAATGGGTGGAAACACCATATATTTT
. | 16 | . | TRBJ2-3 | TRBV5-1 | CASSLALGGGTDTQYF | TGCGCCAGCAGCTTGGCCTTGGGCGGGGGCACAGATACGCAGTATTTT
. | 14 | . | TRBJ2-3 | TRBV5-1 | CASSLEGGTDTQYF | TGCGCCAGCAGCTTGGAGGGGGGGACAGATACGCAGTATTTT